A single sample gave rise to the 11 T cell receptor beta chains below, sequenced in a study of T cells in Graves' hyperthyroidism and ophthalmopathy. What was amplified from RNA transcripts were TCR beta CDR3 regions. TCR CDR3 regions were first amplified by RT-PCR with HTBI primers. TCRdb re-called the multiplex PCR reads with MiXCR, one entry per CDR3 protein. The sample holds nearly 750,000 distinct CDR3 sequences, over 35% seen once. The sample was blood. Receptors originate from a middle-aged woman with Graves' hyperthyroidism.

V usage is TRBV29-1 and J usage is TRBJ1-1; D possibly corresponds to TRBD1 (6 bases). CDR1 is SQVTM and CDR2 is ANQGSEA in the germline V gene. CDR3 length: 11 amino acids. V was shortened by 8 bases and J by 4 bases, with 11 bases between the two germline ends. This chain's CDR3 is CSLGTPTEAFF. The CDR3 DNA reads TGCAGCTTGGGGACACCCACTGAAGCTTTCTTT.

Ten or more counts support this clonotype. The chain links TRBV6-2 or TRBV6-3 to TRBJ1-6; no firm D call. Trimming stripped 6 bases from V and 10 bases from J, with 10 bases between. Germline lookup yields CDR1 MNHEY and CDR2 SVGEGT. There are 12 residues in the CDR3. The DNA of the CDR3 is TGTGCCAGCAGCCGCGAACCGTCACCCCTCCACTTT. As protein: CASSREPSPLHF.

V usage is TRBV7-2 and J usage is TRBJ2-7, with unresolved D. V lost 1 base and J lost 0, with 19 bases in between. This CDR3 spans 18 amino acids. Per germline, CDR1 SGHTA and CDR2 FQGNSA. The CDR3 reads CASSLDFSSGAYSYEQYF. CDR3 sequence (DNA): TGTGCCAGCAGCTTAGATTTCTCTTCCGGCGCCTACTCCTACGAGCAGTACTTC.

This chain's CDR3 is CSAPRLDKGSGEQYF. The CDR3 DNA reads as TGCAGTGCTCCCCGACTGGACAAGGGCTCTGGCGAGCAGTACTTC. The chain has TRBV20-1 and TRBJ2-7, with D perhaps TRBD1 (5 bases). Germline V gene lookup returns CDR1 DFQATT and CDR2 SNEGSKA (reference sequence). V lost 5 bases to trimming and J lost 6 bases, with 23 bases between them. The CDR3 is made up of 15 amino acids.

The CDR3 spells CAISEARLIREKETQYF. The CDR3 DNA is TGTGCCATCAGTGAGGCCAGGTTAATAAGGGAAAAAGAGACCCAGTACTTC. The chain employs TRBV10-3 and TRBJ2-5; D not resolved. This CDR3 comprises 17 residues. Looked up from germline, CDR1 is ENHRY and CDR2 is SYGVKD. Trimming left V 2 bases short and J 3 bases short, with 19 bases between.

This clonotype was detected only a few times. Here the CDR3 DNA reads TGCAGTGCTAGATTTGCACAAGAGACCCAGTACTTC. This gives the protein CSARFAQETQYF. This chain links TRBV20-1 with TRBJ2-5, with unresolved D. V lost 2 bases, J lost 2 bases, and 6 bases lay in between. This CDR3 contains 12 residues. Germline V lookup: CDR1 DFQATT, CDR2 SNEGSKA (reference sequence).

This clonotype appeared many times. This rearrangement joins TRBV25-1 to TRBJ1-1; D not resolved. This CDR3 region has 12 residues. V lost 4 bases, J lost 4 bases, and 7 bases lay in between. The germline CDR1 and CDR2 sequences are MGHDK and SYGVNS. CDR3 loop: CASSGSRTEAFF. The CDR3 nucleotides read TGTGCCAGCAGTGGTTCCCGCACTGAAGCTTTCTTT.

This clonotype was seen repeatedly, ten times or more. The gene calls are TRBV12-3 or TRBV12-4 and TRBJ1-3; 9 nucleotides align to TRBD1. Trimming removed 5 bases from V and 7 bases from J; junction bases left unmatched: 6. CDR3 size: 14 residues. The CDR3 region has the DNA TGTGCCAGCAGTCCCGGACAGGGGAAGAACACCATATATTTT. Its translation: CASSPGQGKNTIYF.

V is TRBV20-1 and J is TRBJ1-2; D remains unclear. In germline, CDR1 is DFQATT, CDR2 SNEGSKA (reference sequence). This CDR3 is 13 amino acids long. The V gene lost 6 bases and the J gene lost 4 bases, with 15 bases spanning the gap. For the CDR3, the DNA is TGCAGTGCCCAAACCGGGAAGAGCTATGGCTACACCTTC. It yields the protein CSAQTGKSYGYTF.

Worth noting for this clonotype: A read error is possible here, since a much larger clone lies one base away. The rearrangement links TRBV12-3 or TRBV12-4 to TRBJ1-1, with D perhaps TRBD1 (5 bases). The length of the CDR3 is 16 residues. The CDR3 loop is CAGSLGAGPIRTEAFF. CDR3 coding DNA: TGTGCCGGCAGTTTAGGTGCGGGGCCGATACGCACTGAAGCTTTCTTT.

The chain combines TRBV7-9 with TRBJ2-6; a weak D match, TRBD1 (6 bases). From germline, CDR1 is SEHNR and CDR2 FQNEAQ (reference sequence). There are 17 residues in the CDR3. V was clipped by 1 base and J by 2 bases, with 12 bases between them. CDR3 sequence reads: CASSLVGQTTGANVLTF. CDR3 coding DNA: TGTGCCAGCAGCTTAGTAGGACAGACGACTGGGGCCAACGTCCTGACTTTC. Drawing the rest from reference TRBV7-9 and TRBJ2-6, the complete variable domain is DTGVSQNPRHKITKRGQNVTFRCDPISEHNRLYWYRQTLGQGPEFLTYFQNEAQLEKSRLLSDRFSAERPKGSFSTLEIQRTEQGDSAMYLCASSLVGQTTGANVLTFGAGSRLTVL.